The TCR beta chain under discussion was sequenced for a study of blood T cell repertoires in COVID-19. For the study at large: T cells, B-cell-depleted T cells, or PBMCs supplied cDNA or gDNA.

This clone was counted a single time. In the authors' workflow: Reference gene primer amplification gave estimated nucleated cell counts. Sequencing used immunoSEQ multiplex PCR; TCRdb keeps in-frame clones, though not all of them. The DNA gave D and trimming, while V, J and clone size come from that table. The sample consists of some 48,000 clones, roughly 89% of them appearing once. Sample: peripheral blood. This sequence originates from a woman at least 80 years old with acute or convalescent COVID-19.

CDR3 coding DNA: TGTGCCAGCAGGCCCAGGGTTTGGACTGAAGCTTTCTTT. This codes for CASRPRVWTEAFF. V is TRBV12-3 or TRBV12-4 and J is TRBJ1-1, with D perhaps TRBD1 (5 bases). The CDR3 consists of 13 residues. The ends were cut back, 6 bases at V and 5 bases at J, with 13 bases in the middle.